Given below is one T cell receptor (beta chain) in context. This clone was seen only once. Its antigen is currently not known. No per-base quality is available; no much larger clone lies one base away. These data originate in a study of blood T cell repertoires in COVID-19 (dated by TCRdb to between 2020 and 2021). For the study in its entirety: Collaborator samples came from the United States, Italy and Spain and covered acute and convalescent phases of COVID-19. The sample metadata nearly always contained a de-identified subject ID, COVID-19 status, age in years and sex. The samples were drawn from the first 160 participants of the ongoing ImmuneRACE study and from 1,254 subjects provided by 6 global collaborators. HLA class I and class II types, where available, came from metadata supplied by the sample provider rather than from assay-based typing. The repertoires were released in a freely available public database intended as a resource for research on the immune response to SARS-CoV-2. The material from the prospective study consisted of cDNA or gDNA derived from T cells, B-cell-depleted T cells, or PBMCs. Subjects who had been exposed to COVID-19, were actively infected with it, or had recovered from it provided the deeply sampled blood TCRbeta repertoires that made up the dataset.

The collaborating institutions used their own protocols to collect whole blood in K2EDTA tubes. For TCRbeta analysis, collaborator samples were shipped as frozen whole blood, as isolated PBMCs, or as DNA extracted from either sample type. Trimming takes 4 bases from V and 0 bases from J, and the germline ends sit 11 bases apart. CDR3 length: 14 amino acids, cysteine to phenylalanine. The only DNA kept is the CDR3, 42 bases in frame from the first base. The germline V gene provides CDR1 SGHRS and CDR2 YFSETQ. The immunoSEQ Assay, a bias-controlled multiplex PCR, was used to amplify TCRbeta CDR3 regions from genomic DNA. In the authors' own workflow: Nucleated cell counts per sample were estimated from amplification of reference gene primers within the assay. Sequence reads were collapsed and filtered to measure the absolute abundance of every unique TCRbeta CDR3 rearrangement. For each sample, productive Simpson clonality was calculated by taking the square root of Simpson's diversity index across productive rearrangements. TCRdb took this table from immuneACCESS and kept in-frame rearrangements with V and J called. Such tables lack part of the clones; where checked against another copy, unresolved V genes explain under half of the gap, and the rest is unexplained. D and trimming were read from the DNA, whereas the V and J calls and clone size are those reported in that table. This sample has roughly 200,000 clones in its table, and more than 80% of those were observed once. Around 7.5% of the sample is taken by the ten largest.

Beyond this particular receptor, the publication reports: How much clinical and demographic metadata was included differed by source and by participant, and the metadata was provided uncurated.

Sequenced sample: peripheral blood. This sequence uses TRBV5-1 and TRBJ2-7; TRBD1 is a weak D gene call, 5 bases matching. The receptor's source is a woman aged 55-75 years with acute or convalescent COVID-19. The bases read TGCGCCAGCAGCCCAGGGTCGAGCTCCTACGAGCAGTACTTC. This gives the protein CASSPGSSSYEQYF. The entire variable domain, with the stretches around the CDR3 drawn from the reference TRBV5-1 and TRBJ2-7 proteins, is KAGVTQTPRYLIKTRGQQVTLSCSPISGHRSVSWYQQTPGQGLQFLFEYFSETQRNKGNFPGRFSGRQFSNSRSEMNVSTLELGDSALYLCASSPGSSSYEQYFGPGTRLTVT.